This passage covers 30 T cell receptor beta chains from one sample sequenced in a study of cytomegalovirus exposure and HLA in healthy donors. The PCR was carried out with 60 Vbeta primers and 13 Jbeta primers. TCRdb keeps only in-frame clones here, not all; method: immunoSEQ multiplex PCR. This table holds 200,000 or so clones, around 77% found once. Sample: PBMCs. The receptors stem from a woman under 40 in good health and CMV-seronegative.

The rearrangement links TRBV9 to TRBJ2-7, with TRBD2 as a possible D gene (6 bases). The CDR3 spans 15 residues. The V end lost 0 bases, the J end lost 2 bases, and 12 bases lay between the germline ends. CDR1 and CDR2 from the germline V gene are SGDLS and YYNGEE. CDR3 protein: CASSVVASATYEQYF. CDR3 sequence (DNA): TGTGCCAGCAGCGTAGTGGCTAGCGCCACCTACGAGCAGTACTTC.

This sequence joins TRBV9 and TRBJ2-7, with a weak D call TRBD1 (5 bases). From germline, CDR1 is SGDLS and CDR2 YYNGEE. V was shortened by 0 bases and J by 0 bases, with 10 bases between the two germline ends. The CDR3 totals 15 residues. As DNA, the CDR3 is TGTGCCAGCAGCGTAGCAGGGCTTAGCTCCTACGAGCAGTACTTC. Translation gives CASSVAGLSSYEQYF.

This chain connects TRBV11-2 to TRBJ1-2, with 7 bases identical to TRBD1. Germline V CDR1 and CDR2: SGHAT, FQNNGV. The CDR3 covers 15 residues. Germline trimming cut 4 bases from V and 2 bases from J; bases unmatched to any gene: 7. CDR3: CASSSGQWANYGYTF. Here the CDR3 DNA reads TGTGCCAGCAGCTCGGGACAGTGGGCGAACTATGGCTACACCTTC.

This clone was observed a single time. This chain uses TRBV9 with TRBJ1-6; TRBD1 matches 10 bases. The germline V gene has CDR1 SGDLS and CDR2 YYNGEE. The J segment lost 10 bases and the V segment lost 3 bases, leaving 7 bases of the junction unmatched. The CDR3 sequence is 15 residues long. As DNA, the CDR3 is TGTGCCAGCAGCGGAGGGGGGGACAGGGGATCACCCCTCCACTTT. It translates to CASSGGGDRGSPLHF.

This clone was detected only a few times. The junction departs from the called germline gene at one end, perhaps through a read error. V gene TRBV7-9 combines with J gene TRBJ2-7; D call uncertain. The CDR3 sequence is 14 residues long. From germline, CDR1 is SEHNR and CDR2 FQNEAQ (reference sequence). As DNA, the CDR3 is TGTTCCAGCAGCTTAGTCGGTTCCACCTACGAGCAGTACTTC. Its translation: CSSSLVGSTYEQYF.

The CDR3 loop reads CASSHGGTLAKNIQYF. In nucleotides, the CDR3 is TGTGCCAGCAGTCACGGCGGGACCTTAGCCAAAAACATTCAGTACTTC. The J gene is TRBJ2-4, the V gene TRBV6-6; perhaps TRBD2 as D (6 bases). From germline, CDR1 is MNHNY and CDR2 SVGAGI (reference sequence). This CDR3 spans 16 amino acids. With 5 bases removed from V and 0 bases from J, the gap between germline ends came to 14 bases.

The chain couples TRBV5-1 to TRBJ2-5, with 11 bases matching TRBD2. CDR1 is SGHRS and CDR2 is YFSETQ in the germline V gene. The junction had 10 bases not matched to a gene; V was cut back by 5 bases and J by 4 bases. The CDR3 length is 16 residues. The CDR3 loop reads CASRPLLAGARETQYF. CDR3 bases: TGCGCCAGCAGACCCTTACTAGCGGGAGCTCGAGAGACCCAGTACTTC.

The chain links TRBV6-1 to TRBJ2-4; 9 bases match TRBD2. V lost 5 bases to trimming and J lost 1 base; unmatched junction nucleotides: 3. The CDR3 totals 15 residues. CDR1 is MNHNS, CDR2 SASEGT, per germline. The CDR3, as DNA: TGTGCCAGCAGTCCGCGGGAGGGGGCCAAAAACATTCAGTACTTC. It encodes CASSPREGAKNIQYF.

The rearrangement uses TRBV11-3 and TRBJ2-2; tentatively, D is TRBD1 (6 bases). The CDR3 extends over 14 amino acids. The V end lost 5 bases, the J end lost 2 bases, and 9 bases lay between the germline ends. Germline V lookup: CDR1 SGHNT, CDR2 YENEEA. The CDR3 spells CASSRGGNTGELFF. The CDR3 DNA follows: TGTGCCAGCAGCAGAGGGGGAAACACCGGGGAGCTGTTTTTT.

The chain joins TRBV7-2 to TRBJ1-4, with 10 bases identical to TRBD1. J lost 7 bases, V lost 5 bases, and 7 bases had no gene match. CDR3 length: 15 residues. Germline CDR1 is SGHTA and CDR2 is FQGNSA. The CDR3 sequence: CASSVSTGGSEKLFF. The CDR3 bases are TGTGCCAGCAGCGTATCGACAGGGGGCAGTGAAAAACTGTTTTTT.

The gene calls are TRBV5-1 and TRBJ2-1; the match to TRBD1 covers 9 bases. The CDR3 is 16 residues long. From germline, CDR1 is SGHRS and CDR2 YFSETQ. Losses at the gene ends were 4 bases for V and 4 bases for J; bases not matched to a gene: 9. Here the CDR3 reads CASSPLGQGLYNEQFF. The CDR3 nucleotides are TGCGCCAGCAGCCCTCTGGGACAGGGACTTTACAATGAGCAGTTCTTC. Supplemented by reference TRBV5-1 and TRBJ2-1, the full variable domain reads KAGVTQTPRYLIKTRGQQVTLSCSPISGHRSVSWYQQTPGQGLQFLFEYFSETQRNKGNFPGRFSGRQFSNSRSEMNVSTLELGDSALYLCASSPLGQGLYNEQFFGPGTRLTVL.

There are a few counts of this clone. Germline and junction disagree at one end, which may indicate a read error. Here the CDR3 reads CATGTDRGGDGYTF. CDR3 nucleotides: TGTGCTACTGGTACCGACAGGGGAGGCGATGGCTACACCTTC. This chain links TRBV12-5 with TRBJ1-2, with TRBD1 identical over 8 bases. This CDR3 comprises 14 residues. Germline CDR1 is LGHNT and CDR2 is FRNRAP.

This clone was counted a single time. The V and J genes are TRBV29-1 and TRBJ2-5; D is perhaps TRBD1 (8 bases). The J call may be incorrect, as the DNA end agrees better with TRBJ2-7. CDR3 length: 17 residues. Looked up from germline, CDR1 is SQVTM and CDR2 is ANQGSEA. The CDR3 region has the DNA TGCAGCGTTGGGGAGGGACAGGTCTATGCTGGGGACTACGAGCAGTACTTC. Protein sequence: CSVGEGQVYAGDYEQYF.

This clone was seen a single time. The rearrangement links TRBV29-1 to TRBJ2-3, with D uncertain. Trimming stripped 2 bases from V and 1 base from J, with 10 bases between. Germline lookup yields CDR1 SQVTM and CDR2 ANQGSEA. This CDR3 spans 14 amino acids. CDR3 in amino acids: CSVEFRSGTDTQYF. CDR3 DNA: TGCAGCGTTGAATTCAGGTCCGGCACAGATACGCAGTATTTT.

V gene TRBV4-2 combines with J gene TRBJ2-7, with TRBD2 matching 11 bases. Germline CDR1 is LGHNA and CDR2 is YNFKEQ. This CDR3 has 18 amino acids. J lost 0 bases, V lost 1 base, and 8 bases had no gene match. CDR3: CASSQGTGTSGLSYEQYF. Written as DNA, the CDR3 is TGTGCCAGCAGCCAAGGTACCGGGACTAGCGGTCTCTCCTACGAGCAGTACTTC.

The chain is built from TRBV11-2 and TRBJ2-2; D is possibly TRBD1 (5 bases). The V gene's germline CDR1 is SGHAT and CDR2 FQNNGV. The CDR3 totals 15 residues. The V and J ends lost 5 bases and 1 base respectively, with 11 bases between them. The CDR3 DNA is TGTGCCAGCAGCCACCGCCAGGGGAACACCGGGGAGCTGTTTTTT. It translates to CASSHRQGNTGELFF.

This chain links TRBV10-3 with TRBJ1-1; TRBD1 agrees at 7 bases. This CDR3 region has 15 residues. Germline lookup yields CDR1 ENHRY and CDR2 SYGVKD. The J segment lost 5 bases and the V segment lost 3 bases, leaving 9 bases of the junction unmatched. The CDR3 protein is CAISDETGRKTEAFF. DNA of the CDR3: TGTGCCATCAGTGACGAGACAGGGAGGAAGACTGAAGCTTTCTTT.

CDR3 bases: TGTGCCAGCAGTCCTTCAGCGGGGGATTTCACAGATACGCAGTATTTT. Protein sequence: CASSPSAGDFTDTQYF. This rearrangement joins TRBV27 to TRBJ2-3; the match to TRBD2 covers 8 bases. The CDR3 has 16 amino acids. J was trimmed by 2 bases and V by 5 bases; bases with no gene match: 9. Germline CDR1 is MNHEY and CDR2 is SMNVEV (reference sequence).

The J gene is TRBJ2-2, the V gene TRBV15, with 7 bases that match TRBD1. Germline CDR1 LNHNV, CDR2 YYDKDF (reference sequence). The CDR3 is 15 residues long. Losses at the gene ends were 0 bases for V and 6 bases for J; bases not matched to a gene: 4. The CDR3 nucleotides are TGTGCCACCAGCAGAGATCTGACAGGGCCCGGGGAGCTGTTTTTT. Translating it yields CATSRDLTGPGELFF.

V usage is TRBV2 and J usage is TRBJ1-2; D unresolved. This CDR3 is 14 amino acids long. Trimming took off 4 bases at V and 2 bases at J, with 11 bases between the two ends. Germline V gives CDR1 SNHLY, CDR2 FYNNEI. The CDR3 region is CASSGGRMNYGYTF. DNA for the CDR3: TGTGCCAGCAGTGGAGGGCGGATGAACTATGGCTACACCTTC. The full variable domain, in which reference TRBV2 and TRBJ1-2 provide the parts outside the CDR3, is EPEVTQTPSHQVTQMGQEVILRCVPISNHLYFYWYRQILGQKVEFLVSFYNNEISEKSEIFDDQFSVERPDGSNFTLKIRSTKLEDSAMYFCASSGGRMNYGYTFGSGTRLTVV.

V is TRBV6-4 and J is TRBJ2-2; the match to TRBD2 covers 8 bases. The V and J ends lost 2 bases and 6 bases, in that order; junction bases with no gene match: 2. The CDR3 length is 14 residues. Germline assignment: CDR1 MRHNA and CDR2 SNTAGT. CDR3 DNA: TGTGCCAGCAGTGACAGCGGGAGCCCCGGGGAGCTGTTTTTT. Translating gives CASSDSGSPGELFF.

A word on this clone: At the DNA level, this CDR3 is encoded by other sequences in the same sample as well. V gene TRBV7-9 combines with J gene TRBJ1-1; D remains unclear. Germline values: CDR1 SEHNR, CDR2 FQNEAQ (reference sequence). V was clipped by 2 bases and J by 5 bases, with 6 bases between them. The CDR3 totals 12 residues. This chain's CDR3 is CASSLTGTEAFF. The DNA for the CDR3 is TGTGCCAGCAGCTTAACCGGGACTGAAGCTTTCTTT.

V usage is TRBV2 and J usage is TRBJ2-3; a possible D gene is TRBD1 (6 bases). Trimming took off 6 bases at V and 6 bases at J, with 13 bases between the two ends. This CDR3 spans 13 amino acids. Germline V lookup: CDR1 SNHLY, CDR2 FYNNEI. This chain's CDR3 is CASSLRQEDTQYF. Written as DNA, the CDR3 is TGTGCCAGCAGCCTCCGACAGGAGGATACGCAGTATTTT.

The V call is TRBV5-1, the J call TRBJ2-5, with D possibly being TRBD2 (6 bases). The V gene lost 0 bases and the J gene lost 6 bases, with 12 bases spanning the gap. The CDR3 is 14 amino acids. Germline V CDR1 and CDR2: SGHRS, YFSETQ. This CDR3 is CASSLDAGRQTQYF. The CDR3 bases are TGCGCCAGCAGCTTGGATGCCGGGAGACAGACCCAGTACTTC.

The chain carries TRBV5-1 and TRBJ2-5; 7 positions match TRBD1. Germline-derived CDR1 and CDR2 are SGHRS and YFSETQ. Germline trimming cut 0 bases from V and 1 base from J; bases unmatched to any gene: 3. The CDR3 runs to 15 residues. CDR3: CASSLVGTAQETQYF. The CDR3 nucleotides read TGCGCCAGCAGCTTGGTTGGGACAGCCCAAGAGACCCAGTACTTC.

This clone was counted once. The chain recombines TRBV5-6 with TRBJ1-2; tentatively, D is TRBD1 (5 bases). The germline gives CDR1 SGHDT, CDR2 YYEEEE. The V end lost 1 base, the J end lost 3 bases, and 7 bases lay between the germline ends. The CDR3 contains 13 residues. As DNA, the CDR3 is TGTGCCAGCAGCTTGAGGGGCGACTATGGCTACACCTTC. It encodes CASSLRGDYGYTF.

The chain uses TRBV2 and TRBJ2-3, with 9 positions matching TRBD2. Germline values: CDR1 SNHLY, CDR2 FYNNEI. The trim removed 5 bases at V and 0 bases at J, leaving 3 bases unmatched. The CDR3 loop spans 15 amino acids. CDR3 coding DNA: TGTGCCAGCAGTCCTAGCGGGGCTAGCACAGATACGCAGTATTTT. Residues: CASSPSGASTDTQYF.

This chain joins TRBV7-6 and TRBJ1-2; the D gene is possibly TRBD1 (5 bases). V was clipped by 0 bases and J by 7 bases, with 18 bases between them. Germline-derived CDR1 and CDR2 are SGHVS and FNYEAQ. The CDR3 extends over 16 amino acids. CDR3 region: CASSLALGEGLSGYTF. CDR3 nucleotide sequence: TGTGCCAGCAGCTTAGCGCTCGGGGAGGGGCTGTCTGGCTACACCTTC. The whole variable domain, remainder taken from reference TRBV7-6 and TRBJ1-2, is GAGVSQSPRYKVTKRGQDVALRCDPISGHVSLYWYRQALGQGPEFLTYFNYEAQQDKSGLPNDRFSAERPEGSISTLTIQRTEQRDSAMYRCASSLALGEGLSGYTFGSGTRLTVV.

This clone was counted between two and nine times. The rearrangement uses TRBV19 and TRBJ1-4; 7 bases agree with TRBD1. Germline V gene lookup returns CDR1 LNHDA and CDR2 SQIVND (reference sequence). CDR3 size: 17 residues. The J segment lost 3 bases and the V segment lost 5 bases, leaving 12 bases of the junction unmatched. CDR3 in amino acids: CASSEDRELWSNEKLFF. Here the CDR3 DNA reads TGTGCCAGTAGTGAAGACAGGGAGCTTTGGTCTAATGAAAAACTGTTTTTT.

The chain combines TRBV29-1 with TRBJ2-7; possibly TRBD1 for D (7 bases). This CDR3 contains 14 residues. Trimming shortened V by 4 bases and J by 1 base, and 14 bases separated the two germline ends. Germline V gene lookup returns CDR1 SQVTM and CDR2 ANQGSEA. The CDR3 region has the DNA TGCAGCGTTGGGCAGGGGGGCTATTCCTACGAGCAGTACTTC. Translating gives CSVGQGGYSYEQYF.